Here is one TCR beta chain with its context. Its antigen is unknown. This sample was taken from a study of cytomegalovirus exposure and HLA in healthy donors. The study, taken as a whole, reports: A list of approximately 160 TCR beta chains associated with cytomegalovirus was given.

The study ran its PCR with 60 Vbeta and 13 Jbeta primers. Some clones are missing from TCRdb's copy, which holds only in-frame ones; the method was immunoSEQ multiplex PCR. Of about 140,000 clones detected, around 77% appear once; the ten largest clones hold approximately 2%. CDR3 length equals 15 residues. V was pared by 3 bases and J by 3 bases, with 12 bases between. The germline CDR1 and CDR2 sequences are ENHRY and SYGVKD. This sequence was found in a man aged 25-45 years in good health and CMV-seronegative. J is TRBJ1-5 and V is TRBV10-3, with a weak D call TRBD1 (5 bases). Input material: PBMCs. CDR3 sequence reads: CAISDLMDTNQPQHF. CDR3 DNA sequence: TGTGCCATCAGTGACTTGATGGACACCAATCAGCCCCAGCATTTT.